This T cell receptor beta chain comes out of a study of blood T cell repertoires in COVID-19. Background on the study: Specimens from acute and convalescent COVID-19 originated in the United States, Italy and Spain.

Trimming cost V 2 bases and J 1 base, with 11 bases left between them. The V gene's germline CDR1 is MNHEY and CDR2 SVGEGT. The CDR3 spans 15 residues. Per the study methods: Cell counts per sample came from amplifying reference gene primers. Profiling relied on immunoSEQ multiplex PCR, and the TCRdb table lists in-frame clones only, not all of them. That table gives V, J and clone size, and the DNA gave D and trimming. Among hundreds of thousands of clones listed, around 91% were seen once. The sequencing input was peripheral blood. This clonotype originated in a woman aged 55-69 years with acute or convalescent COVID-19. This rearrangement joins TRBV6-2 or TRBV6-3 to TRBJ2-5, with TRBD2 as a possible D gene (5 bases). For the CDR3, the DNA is TGTGCCAGCAGTTACCAACCAACTAGCCAAGAGACCCAGTACTTC. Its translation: CASSYQPTSQETQYF.